What follows are 20 T cell receptor beta chains derived from one specimen sequenced in a study of shared clonotypes between healthy human individuals. TCRdb's table, derived via immunoSEQ multiplex PCR, lists solely in-frame clones and lacks some. This sample carries around 1 million clones, less than 85% of them seen once, and the ten largest clones take about 1.5%. Sequenced input: memory CD4+ T cells sorted from blood. Stated subset: CD45RA-negative fraction. The receptors were sampled from a man aged 18 to 30 in good health.

V gene TRBV6-6 combines with J gene TRBJ2-3; 8 bases are a match to TRBD1. The germline V gene encodes CDR1 MNHNY and CDR2 SVGAGI (reference sequence). The junction had 4 bases not matched to a gene; V was cut back by 6 bases and J by 2 bases. This CDR3 spans 14 amino acids. The CDR3 loop is CASSLRGLTDTQYF. The CDR3 DNA reads TGTGCCAGCAGCCTCAGGGGGCTCACAGATACGCAGTATTTT.

The chain employs TRBV7-2 and TRBJ2-5, with 9 nucleotides matching TRBD2. The length of the CDR3 is 14 residues. Trimming removed 8 bases from V and 7 bases from J; junction bases left unmatched: 11. Germline CDR1 reads SGHTA; CDR2 reads FQGNSA. CDR3 region: CASGREGGRATQYF. CDR3 bases: TGTGCCAGCGGGCGGGAGGGAGGACGAGCGACCCAGTACTTC.

The chain carries TRBV2 and TRBJ1-3; D unclear. Trimming removed 7 bases from V and 4 bases from J, with 5 bases in between. Germline V CDR1 and CDR2: SNHLY, FYNNEI. CDR3 length equals 11 residues. The CDR3 here is CASTDGNTIYF. As DNA, the CDR3 is TGTGCCAGCACGGACGGAAACACCATATATTTT. The complete variable domain, with remaining parts taken from reference TRBV2 and TRBJ1-3, reads EPEVTQTPSHQVTQMGQEVILRCVPISNHLYFYWYRQILGQKVEFLVSFYNNEISEKSEIFDDQFSVERPDGSNFTLKIRSTKLEDSAMYFCASTDGNTIYFGEGSWLTVV.

With respect to this clone: A far larger clone is a single base away, which makes a read error likely. This same CDR3 is encoded by further DNA sequences in the sample. The rearrangement links TRBV7-9 to TRBJ1-1, with 8 nucleotides matching TRBD1. The CDR3 contains 13 residues. CDR1 and CDR2 (germline): SEHNR, FQNEAQ (reference sequence). V gave up 5 bases and J gave up 1 base; unmatched junction bases: 0. The CDR3 loop is CASSGQGNTEAFF. The DNA of the CDR3 is TGTGCCAGCAGCGGACAGGGGAACACTGAAGCTTTCTTT.

The sample holds one count of this clone. This sequence joins TRBV11-2 and TRBJ1-5, with D possibly being TRBD1 (5 bases). The CDR3 contains 14 residues. Trimming shortened V by 0 bases and J by 7 bases, and 10 bases separated the two germline ends. Germline assignment: CDR1 SGHAT and CDR2 FQNNGV. The CDR3 region is CASSLDHRDQPQHF. The CDR3 DNA sequence: TGTGCCAGCAGCTTAGATCACCGGGACCAGCCCCAGCATTTT.

This chain links TRBV30 with TRBJ1-4, with D possibly TRBD1 on 6 matching bases. V lost 8 bases and J 8 bases, leaving 21 bases between the germline ends. The CDR3 consists of 14 residues. Germline lookup yields CDR1 GTSNPN and CDR2 SVGIG (reference sequence). CDR3 in amino acids: CAGDGGRRNEKLFF. The CDR3 bases are TGTGCCGGCGATGGGGGCAGGAGAAACGAAAAACTGTTTTTT.

The rearrangement uses TRBV19 and TRBJ1-5; 10 bases agree with TRBD1. CDR1 LNHDA and CDR2 SQIVND come from the germline V gene (reference sequence). The trim removed 3 bases at V and 7 bases at J, leaving 9 bases unmatched. The CDR3 extends over 16 amino acids. CDR3 sequence (DNA): TGTGCCAGTAGTATGTCGGGACAGGGGCGAAGGCAGCCCCAGCATTTT. Amino acid sequence: CASSMSGQGRRQPQHF.

The V and J genes are TRBV10-3 and TRBJ2-7; 12 positions match TRBD1. Trimming at V came to 0 bases and at J to 5 bases, leaving 8 bases not matched to a gene. This CDR3 is 17 amino acids long. Looked up from germline, CDR1 is ENHRY and CDR2 is SYGVKD. The CDR3 DNA is TGTGCCATCAGTGAGTCCCAGGGACAGGGGGCTTTGGACGAGCAGTACTTC. The encoded protein is CAISESQGQGALDEQYF.

The CDR3 sequence is CAWSALRTSGRAKEQYF. The CDR3 nucleotides read TGTGCCTGGAGTGCCCTAAGGACTAGCGGGAGGGCTAAGGAGCAGTACTTC. The chain has TRBV30 and TRBJ2-7; 15 positions match TRBD2. The junction had 11 bases not matched to a gene; V was cut back by 1 base and J by 7 bases. The germline gives CDR1 GTSNPN, CDR2 SVGIG (reference sequence). The CDR3 runs 17 residues.

This clone was recorded only once. This chain connects TRBV6-4 to TRBJ1-1; D is perhaps TRBD1 (5 bases). The CDR3 is made up of 13 amino acids. Trimming stripped 5 bases from V and 8 bases from J, with 15 bases between. Germline V gene lookup returns CDR1 MRHNA and CDR2 SNTAGT. The CDR3 nucleotides are TGTGCCAGCAGTCCAATCGAGGGGATGGAAGCTTTCTTT. Translation: CASSPIEGMEAFF.

This clone was found a few times. V usage is TRBV5-4 and J usage is TRBJ1-4, with a weak D call TRBD1 (6 bases). Germline V gene sequence: CDR1 SGHNT, CDR2 YYREEE (reference sequence). Trimming took off 2 bases at V and 8 bases at J, with 13 bases between the two ends. The CDR3 is 14 amino acids. CDR3 coding DNA: TGTGCCAGCAGCTTCGGGGGGCTTGGCGAAAAACTGTTTTTT. This gives the protein CASSFGGLGEKLFF.

The chain is built from TRBV27 and TRBJ2-7; D could derive from TRBD1 or TRBD2 (6 bases each). V shed 2 bases and J shed 4 bases, with 9 bases lying between them. The CDR3 has 13 amino acids. Per the germline V gene, CDR1 is MNHEY and CDR2 is SMNVEV (reference sequence). CDR3 loop: CASSLRGAYEQYF. DNA of the CDR3: TGTGCCAGCAGTTTAAGGGGGGCTTACGAGCAGTACTTC.

The table lists this clone with a count of one. This chain joins TRBV9 and TRBJ1-4; 7 nucleotides line up with TRBD1. Per germline, CDR1 SGDLS and CDR2 YYNGEE. The CDR3 consists of 16 residues. V shed 4 bases and J 1 base; nucleotides not matched to a gene: 7. The CDR3 DNA reads as TGTGCCAGCAGCCCCCAGGGGGTCGTAACTAATGAAAAACTGTTTTTT. This translates into CASSPQGVVTNEKLFF.

The J gene is TRBJ1-5, the V gene TRBV30; D gene ambiguous. Germline V lookup: CDR1 GTSNPN, CDR2 SVGIG (reference sequence). The V and J ends lost 4 bases and 6 bases respectively, with 16 bases between them. The CDR3 extends over 14 amino acids. CDR3: CAWKGGGGPQPQHF. The CDR3 DNA follows: TGTGCCTGGAAAGGAGGAGGCGGGCCTCAGCCCCAGCATTTT.

CDR3 amino acids: CASSLSGKRYEQFF. CDR3 nucleotide sequence: TGCGCCAGCAGCTTGAGCGGGAAACGTTATGAGCAGTTCTTC. The rearrangement links TRBV5-1 to TRBJ2-1; 7 bases agree with TRBD2. CDR1 and CDR2 (germline): SGHRS, YFSETQ. This CDR3 is built from 14 residues. V gave up 1 base and J gave up 8 bases; unmatched junction bases: 6.

This clone was counted between two and nine times. The genes are TRBV29-1 and TRBJ1-2; 7 positions match TRBD1. Per germline, CDR1 SQVTM and CDR2 ANQGSEA. J was trimmed by 8 bases and V by 5 bases; bases with no gene match: 11. This CDR3 has 13 amino acids. In DNA, the CDR3 is TGCAGCGTTCCCGACAGGGCCGAGAGGGGCTACACCTTC. It yields the protein CSVPDRAERGYTF.

The chain is built from TRBV7-8 and TRBJ2-2; 7 bases map to TRBD2. V gave up 5 bases and J gave up 0 bases; unmatched junction bases: 9. Germline V lookup: CDR1 SGHVS, CDR2 FQNEAQ. The CDR3 consists of 17 residues. Here the CDR3 DNA reads TGTGCCAGCAGCGTGGGAAAGCGGGGAACGAACACCGGGGAGCTGTTTTTT. Amino acids: CASSVGKRGTNTGELFF.

The rearrangement uses TRBV5-8 and TRBJ2-3; D is perhaps TRBD1 or TRBD2 (5 bases each). Germline CDR1 and CDR2: SGHTS and YDEGEE. V dropped 4 bases and J dropped 3 bases, with 18 bases sitting between them. This CDR3 spans 16 amino acids. This chain's CDR3 is CASSPVGASGTDTQYF. The CDR3 DNA reads as TGTGCCAGCAGCCCCGTCGGGGCCTCCGGGACAGATACGCAGTATTTT.

V and J are TRBV30 and TRBJ1-3; 9 bases are shared with TRBD1. This CDR3 contains 14 residues. V lost 5 bases to trimming and J lost 4 bases; unmatched junction nucleotides: 6. Germline CDR1 GTSNPN, CDR2 SVGIG (reference sequence). CDR3 sequence (DNA): TGTGCCTGGGGGACAGGGTGGGACGGAAACACCATATATTTT. Amino acids: CAWGTGWDGNTIYF.

This clone was counted many times. The rearrangement joins TRBV28 to TRBJ1-1, with 8 positions matching TRBD1. The CDR3 has 15 residues. Germline V gene sequence: CDR1 MDHEN, CDR2 SYDVKM. V was clipped by 5 bases and J by 10 bases; unmatched bases: 15. CDR3 DNA: TGTGCCAGCAGTGCAGCAGGGGGCGCGGGCATAACAGCTTTCTTT. Translation gives CASSAAGGAGITAFF.